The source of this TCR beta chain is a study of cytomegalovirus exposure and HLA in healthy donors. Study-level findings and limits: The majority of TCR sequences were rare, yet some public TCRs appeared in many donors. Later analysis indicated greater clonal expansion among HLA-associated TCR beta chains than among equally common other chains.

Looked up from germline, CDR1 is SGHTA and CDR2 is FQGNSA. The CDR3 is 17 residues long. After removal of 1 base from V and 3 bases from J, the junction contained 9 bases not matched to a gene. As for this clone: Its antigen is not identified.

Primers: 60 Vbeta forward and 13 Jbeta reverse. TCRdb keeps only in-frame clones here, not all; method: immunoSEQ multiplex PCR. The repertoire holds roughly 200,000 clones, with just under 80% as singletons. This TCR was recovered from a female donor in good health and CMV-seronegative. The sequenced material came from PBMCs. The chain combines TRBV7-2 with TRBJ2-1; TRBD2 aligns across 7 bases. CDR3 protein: CASSLVGWREFYNEQFF. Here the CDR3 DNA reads TGTGCCAGCAGCTTAGTGGGGTGGCGGGAGTTCTACAATGAGCAGTTCTTC.